This T cell receptor beta chain is from a study of CD8 T cells in ankylosing spondylitis. Study outcomes and limitations: Reports of some motif variants in reactive arthritis synovial fluid and blood predate this one. Disease-associated clonotypes exhibited CD8+ identity and were relatively infrequent in peripheral blood.

This clonotype was seen ten or more times. Its target is unknown. CDR3 length equals 14 residues. Trimming left V 6 bases short and J 1 base short, with 12 bases between. TCRdb itself ran the 5' RACE reads through MiXCR, one entry per CDR3 protein. The sample includes around 100,000 distinct CDR3 sequences, 24% of them seen just once. Sequenced: synovial fluid, either unsorted or a sorted T cell fraction (not recorded which). The rearrangement uses TRBV12-3 or TRBV12-4 and TRBJ1-1; tentative D call: TRBD1 (5 bases). The receptor was derived from a male donor with ankylosing spondylitis. CDR3 in DNA: TGTGCCAGCAGCCGGACACCCAAGAACACTGAAGCTTTCTTT. Translating gives CASSRTPKNTEAFF.